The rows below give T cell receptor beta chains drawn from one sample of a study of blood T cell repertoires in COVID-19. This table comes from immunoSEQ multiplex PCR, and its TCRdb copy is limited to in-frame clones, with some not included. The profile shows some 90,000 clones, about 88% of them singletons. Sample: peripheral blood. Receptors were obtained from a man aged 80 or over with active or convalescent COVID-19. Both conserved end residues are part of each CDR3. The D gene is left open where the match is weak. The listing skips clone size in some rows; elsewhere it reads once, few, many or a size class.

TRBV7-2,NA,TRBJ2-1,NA,CASSLSALGSYNEQFF,TGTGCCAGCAGCTTATCGGCCCTCGGGTCCTACAATGAGCAGTTCTTC
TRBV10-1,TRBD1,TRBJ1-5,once,CASRDRGNQPQHF,TGCGCCAGCAGGGACAGGGGGAATCAGCCCCAGCATTTT
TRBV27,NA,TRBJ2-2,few,CASSHLPYNTGELFF,TGTGCCAGCAGTCACTTACCTTATAACACCGGGGAGCTGTTTTTT
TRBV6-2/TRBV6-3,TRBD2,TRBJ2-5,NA,CASSKTSGRSLGETQYF,TGTGCCAGCAGTAAGACTAGCGGGAGATCATTGGGAGAGACCCAGTACTTC
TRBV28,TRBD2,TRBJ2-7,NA,CASSTPTSGNAQYF,TGTGCCAGCAGTACACCAACTAGCGGGAATGCGCAGTACTTC
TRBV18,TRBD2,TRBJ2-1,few,CASSPGPSGDNEQFF,TGTGCCAGCTCACCAGGGCCTAGCGGAGACAATGAGCAGTTCTTC
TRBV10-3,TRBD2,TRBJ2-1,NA,CAIDDGRARDEQFF,TGTGCCATCGATGACGGGAGGGCCAGGGATGAGCAGTTCTTC
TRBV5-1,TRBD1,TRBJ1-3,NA,CASSLGDRIGNTIYF,TGCGCCAGCAGCTTGGGGGACAGGATTGGAAACACCATATATTTT
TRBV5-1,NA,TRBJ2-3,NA,CASSLDRQEVDTQYF,TGCGCCAGCAGCTTGGACCGACAGGAGGTAGATACGCAGTATTTT
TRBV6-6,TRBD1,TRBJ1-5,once,CASSKGQGSNQPQHF,TGTGCCAGCAGTAAGGGACAGGGGTCCAATCAGCCCCAGCATTTT
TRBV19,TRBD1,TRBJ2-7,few,CASSISGTAYEQYF,TGTGCCAGTAGTATCTCCGGGACAGCATACGAGCAGTACTTC
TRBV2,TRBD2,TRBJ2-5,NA,CASVREVLQETQYF,TGTGCCAGCGTCCGGGAGGTGTTACAAGAGACCCAGTACTTC
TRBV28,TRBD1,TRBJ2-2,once,CASAGQGNTGELFF,TGTGCCAGCGCGGGACAGGGGAACACCGGGGAGCTGTTTTTT
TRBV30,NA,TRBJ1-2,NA,CAWRKGNDYGYTF,TGTGCCTGGAGGAAGGGGAACGACTATGGCTACACCTTC
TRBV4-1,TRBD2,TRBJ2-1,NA,CASSTGTSGNSYNEQFF,TGCGCCAGCAGCACAGGGACTAGCGGGAACTCCTACAATGAGCAGTTCTTC
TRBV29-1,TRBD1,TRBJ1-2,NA,CSVTGTGVGGYTF,TGCAGCGTTACCGGGACAGGGGTCGGAGGCTACACCTTC
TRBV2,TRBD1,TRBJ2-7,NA,CASSAHEWTGGSTYEQYF,TGTGCCAGCAGTGCCCACGAATGGACAGGGGGATCTACCTACGAGCAGTACTTC
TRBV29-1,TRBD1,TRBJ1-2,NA,CSTRDRNYGYTF,TGCAGCACCCGGGACAGAAACTATGGCTACACCTTC
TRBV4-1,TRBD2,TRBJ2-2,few,CASSRGLAGAGELFF,TGCGCCAGCAGCCGTGGACTAGCGGGAGCCGGGGAGCTGTTTTTT
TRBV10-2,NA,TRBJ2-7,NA,CASSEQKGAYEQYF,TGCGCCAGCAGTGAGCAAAAGGGGGCCTACGAGCAGTACTTC
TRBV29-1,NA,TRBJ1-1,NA,CSVQNGQPEAFF,TGCAGCGTTCAGAATGGACAGCCTGAAGCTTTCTTT
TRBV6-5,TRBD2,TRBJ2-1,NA,CASSWTSGVNNEQFF,TGTGCCAGCAGTTGGACTAGCGGGGTTAACAATGAGCAGTTCTTC
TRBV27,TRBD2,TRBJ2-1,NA,CASRARLAPYNEQFF,TGTGCCAGCAGAGCAAGACTAGCCCCCTACAATGAGCAGTTCTTC
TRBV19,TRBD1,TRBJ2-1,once,CASSSPGTGDEQFF,TGTGCCAGTAGTAGTCCCGGGACAGGAGATGAGCAGTTCTTC
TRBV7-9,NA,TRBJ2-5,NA,CASSLERRDIETQYF,TGTGCCAGCAGCTTAGAAAGACGGGACATAGAGACCCAGTACTTC
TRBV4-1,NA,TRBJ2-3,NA,CASSQDRATTDTQYF,TGCGCCAGCAGCCAAGACAGGGCGACGACAGATACGCAGTATTTT
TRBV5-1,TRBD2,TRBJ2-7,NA,CASSSTSGTSSEQYF,TGCGCCAGCAGCTCCACCTCCGGGACTAGCTCCGAGCAGTACTTC
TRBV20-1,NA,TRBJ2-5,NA,CSASLGPETQYF,TGCAGTGCTAGTCTAGGCCCAGAGACCCAGTACTTC
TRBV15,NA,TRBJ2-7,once,CATSRAGEYYEQYF,TGTGCCACCAGCAGGGCAGGGGAGTACTACGAGCAGTACTTC
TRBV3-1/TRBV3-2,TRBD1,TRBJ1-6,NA,CASSQPLQGGVDNSPLHF,TGTGCCAGCAGCCAGCCCCTCCAGGGGGGAGTAGATAATTCACCCCTCCACTTT
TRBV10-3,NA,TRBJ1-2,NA,CAISESPGRTEQNYGYTF,TGTGCCATCAGTGAGTCTCCAGGACGGACAGAACAAAACTATGGCTACACCTTC
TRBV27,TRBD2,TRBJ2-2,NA,CASKSGTIDTGELFF,TGTGCCAGCAAATCCGGGACTATAGACACCGGGGAGCTGTTTTTT
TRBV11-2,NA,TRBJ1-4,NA,CASSSLRRRHEKLFF,TGTGCCAGCAGCTCTCTAAGGAGACGGCATGAAAAACTGTTTTTT
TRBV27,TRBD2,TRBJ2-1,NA,CASSEKTSEYNEQFF,TGTGCCAGCAGTGAGAAGACTAGCGAATACAATGAGCAGTTCTTC
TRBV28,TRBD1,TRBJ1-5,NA,CASSSQRQGFNQPQHF,TGTGCCAGCAGCTCACAAAGACAGGGATTCAATCAGCCCCAGCATTTT
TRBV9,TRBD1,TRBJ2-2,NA,CASSVEQGLWAGELFF,TGTGCCAGCAGCGTGGAACAGGGGCTGTGGGCCGGGGAGCTGTTTTTT
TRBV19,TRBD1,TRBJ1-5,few,CASTGDRVNPQPQHF,TGTGCCAGTACCGGAGACAGGGTGAATCCTCAGCCCCAGCATTTT
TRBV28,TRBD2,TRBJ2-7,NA,CASRGELGGREFTYEQYF,TGTGCCAGCAGGGGAGAACTGGGAGGGCGGGAGTTTACCTACGAGCAGTACTTC
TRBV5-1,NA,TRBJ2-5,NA,CASSWAPTGTAETQYF,TGCGCCAGCAGCTGGGCCCCCACAGGAACTGCAGAGACCCAGTACTTC
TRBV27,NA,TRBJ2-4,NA,CASSSLGGRIQYF,TGTGCCAGCAGTTCGTTAGGCGGGCGGATTCAGTACTTC
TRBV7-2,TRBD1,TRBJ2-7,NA,CASSWDRITTYEQYF,TGTGCCAGCAGCTGGGACAGAATTACTACCTACGAGCAGTACTTC
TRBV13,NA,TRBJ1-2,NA,CASSLGGDGYTF,TGTGCCAGCAGCTTGGGAGGGGATGGCTACACCTTC
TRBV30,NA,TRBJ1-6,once,CAWSVLNSYNSPLHF,TGTGCCTGGAGTGTACTAAACTCCTATAATTCACCCCTCCACTTT
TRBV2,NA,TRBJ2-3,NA,CARSDYQTDTQYF,TGTGCCAGATCGGACTATCAAACAGATACGCAGTATTTT
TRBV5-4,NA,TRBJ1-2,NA,CASYSQGSTNYGYTF,TGTGCCAGCTATTCGCAGGGGTCAACTAACTATGGCTACACCTTC
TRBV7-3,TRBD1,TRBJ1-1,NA,CASSDQQGAGTEAFF,TGTGCCAGCAGCGATCAACAGGGGGCTGGCACTGAAGCTTTCTTT
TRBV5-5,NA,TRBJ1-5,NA,CASSLDSYQPQHF,TGTGCCAGCAGCTTGGACAGCTATCAGCCCCAGCATTTT